The sequence of this TCR beta chain was determined in a study of regulatory T cells in long-lasting Graves disease. Germline V gives CDR1 SGDLS, CDR2 YYNGEE. This CDR3 has 16 amino acids. The V and J ends lost 0 bases and 6 bases respectively, with 19 bases between them. Study-level results: Persistent disease was associated with favored TRBV28 usage and with favored use of TRBJ1-2 and TRBJ2-5.

As to time point: newly diagnosed GD, antithyroid drugs for less than 3 months. Researchers made the TCR library from RNA that was extracted from PBMCs. A blood draw put about 10 milliliters of peripheral blood into EDTA tubes. Building of the TCR beta libraries involved iRepertoire HTBI primers and Arm-PCR of CDR3 regions. TCRdb re-called the multiplex PCR reads with MiXCR, one entry per CDR3 protein. There are around 250,000 distinct CDR3 sequences in the sample; roughly 18% occur only once, and around 20% lies in the top ten. Notes on this clonotype: No antigen is known for it.

The rearrangement uses TRBV9 and TRBJ2-7, with a possible D match to TRBD2 (6 bases). This material consisted of peripheral blood mononuclear cells (PBMCs), taken at new diagnosis, from a patient treated with antithyroid drugs. The TCR originated in a female donor with Graves disease. The CDR3 sequence is CASSVATGVARSEQYF. The CDR3, as DNA: TGTGCCAGCAGCGTAGCTACGGGGGTCGCTAGGAGCGAGCAGTACTTC.